This TCR beta chain was documented in a study of T cell responses to AZD1222 COVID-19 vaccine. V lost 3 bases and J 5 bases, leaving 13 bases between the germline ends. Per the germline V gene, CDR1 is LNHDA and CDR2 is SQIVND (reference sequence). This CDR3 has 15 residues. TCRdb's table, derived via immunoSEQ multiplex PCR, lists solely in-frame clones and lacks some. Of about 150,000 clones in the sample, 87% were seen once. This TCR was recovered from an adult who received the AZD1222 COVID-19 vaccine. The chain uses TRBV19 and TRBJ2-2; no definite D call. This specimen consisted of peripheral blood, obtained 28 days after the second AZD1222 dose. CDR3 bases: TGTGCCAGTAGTATCGTTAGCAAGGGAACCGGGGAGCTGTTTTTT. It is translated as CASSIVSKGTGELFF.